The clone carrying this T cell receptor (beta chain) was observed at least ten times. Its antigen is still unknown. The sample originates from a study of regulatory T cells in long-lasting Graves disease. General study findings and limits: Limited samples may have lowered accuracy.

Time point given: newly diagnosed GD, antithyroid drugs for less than 3 months. The authors made the TCR library using RNA they extracted from PBMCs. Through Arm-PCR of CDR3 regions and iRepertoire HTBI primers, TCR beta libraries were built. MiXCR, applied by TCRdb to the multiplex PCR reads, yields one record per CDR3 protein. Among 350,000 to 500,000 distinct CDR3 sequences listed, about 15% were seen once. Germline CDR1 MDHEN, CDR2 SYDVKM. Trimming cost V 6 bases and J 4 bases, with 18 bases left between them. The CDR3 is made up of 15 amino acids. These sequences were also reported in another study, on T cells in Graves' hyperthyroidism and ophthalmopathy. From that study: A patient was excluded if there was uncontrolled infection, other autoimmune disease, pregnancy or lactation.

The V and J genes are TRBV28 and TRBJ1-1, with D hard to call. The source material was peripheral blood mononuclear cells (PBMCs), sampled at new diagnosis, from a patient treated with antithyroid drugs. This clonotype originated in a woman aged 25 to 39 with Graves disease. The CDR3 loop is CASSRSFAVSTEAFF. The CDR3 DNA reads TGTGCCAGCAGCCGCTCCTTCGCAGTGAGCACTGAAGCTTTCTTT.